The TCR beta chain under discussion was sequenced for a study of T-cell memory formation after mild COVID-19 (dated by TCRdb to the early 2020s). Notes on the research overall: Most TCR sequence clusters were specific to one of the two donors. In two donors, T-cell clones that expanded and contracted after mild COVID-19 were followed by sequencing TCRalpha and TCRbeta repertoires longitudinally. The cohort comprised two young, previously healthy adult volunteers, one female and one male. The study at large found these results: Contracting CD4+ clones turned up mainly in the CM and EM memory subsets, whereas EMRA was where CD8+ clones were enriched. Clones contracting from day 15 to 85 had balanced CD4/CD8 phenotypes, while a second wave expanding from day 15 to 37 was biased towards CD4+. Whether the second-wave clones peaking on day 37 were SARS-CoV-2 specific was not confirmed. Only two mild cases were covered in the study, and larger cohorts including severe cases with pre-infection samples were considered necessary. The detection of some responding clones in pre-infection memory suggests that pre-existing cross-reactive memory T cells joined the SARS-CoV-2 response.

Via the germline V gene, CDR1 is MNHEY and CDR2 SVGEGT. The germline V end is reduced by 4 bases and the J end by 4 bases; junction bases left unmatched: 5. The CDR3 measures 14 amino acids from cysteine to valine. Here the CDR3 DNA is all that survives: 42 bases in frame from base 1. Remarks on this clonotype: Its specific antigen is unknown. Base quality data are lacking; no much larger clone is found one base away.

Sequenced on an Illumina NovaSeq 6000. cDNA libraries for TCRalpha and TCRbeta were prepared by 5'RACE using constant-segment primers, with sample barcodes and unique molecular identifiers added. Trizol reagent was used to extract RNA from every sample. Library amplification was performed in two PCR steps, and a second sample barcode and Illumina TruSeq adapters were introduced in the second step. Sequencing of the libraries was done on an Illumina NovaSeq, producing 2 x 150 bp paired-end reads. Per the original workflow: Demultiplexing of reads and collapsing into UMI-guided consensus sequences were performed with migec v1.2.7. Using mixcr v2.1.11, the UMI consensuses were aligned to TRA and TRB V and J templates and assembled into clonotypes. Expanded or contracted clonotypes were those called significant by both edgeR and NoisET, with noise models trained on biological replicates. For edgeR calls, the cutoffs were a false discovery rate-adjusted p below 0.01 and a log2 fold-change threshold of 1. As an exploratory analysis of dynamics, max-normalized trajectories of the 1000 most abundant clonotypes were examined with PCA combined with hierarchical clustering. Separately sequenced CD4+ and CD8+ repertoires were used to assign a CD4 or CD8 phenotype to each responding clone. TCRdb reprocessed the public reads (quality trimming at Q25 with fastp, clone calling with MiXCR) and kept in-frame beta chains. Identical CDR3 proteins give one entry, which carries the most common genes and DNA. The V and J calls shown here were made by TCRdb, not taken from the authors' results. This sample lists around 300,000 distinct CDR3 sequences; roughly 18% were detected once. The top ten hold 20% to 25% of the sample.

Ficoll-Paque density gradient centrifugation was used to isolate PBMCs. This TCR derives from a young man who had mild COVID-19 (a few samples of this study predate the infection). The sample titles of this study are shuffled in the database, so cell type and time point are left out; the donor was told from shared clones. The specimen sequenced was PBMCs or a T cell subset sorted from them (not recorded which). The receptor chain draws on TRBV6-2 or TRBV6-3 and TRBJ2-7; 9 nucleotides in the junction match TRBD2. For the CDR3, the sequence is CASSWRGGPYEQYV. The bases are TGTGCCAGCAGTTGGCGGGGGGGCCCGTACGAGCAGTACGTC.